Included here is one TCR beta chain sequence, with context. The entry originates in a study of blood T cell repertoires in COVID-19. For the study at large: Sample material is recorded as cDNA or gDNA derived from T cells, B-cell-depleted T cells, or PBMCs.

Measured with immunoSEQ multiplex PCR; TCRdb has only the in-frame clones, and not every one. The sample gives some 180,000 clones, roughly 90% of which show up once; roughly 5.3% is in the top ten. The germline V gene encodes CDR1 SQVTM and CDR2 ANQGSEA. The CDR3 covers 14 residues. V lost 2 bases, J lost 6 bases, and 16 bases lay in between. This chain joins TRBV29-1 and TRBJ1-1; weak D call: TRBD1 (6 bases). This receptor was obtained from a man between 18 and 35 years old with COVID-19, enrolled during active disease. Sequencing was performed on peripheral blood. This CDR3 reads CSVERRQVPAEAFF. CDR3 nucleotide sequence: TGCAGCGTTGAAAGAAGACAGGTTCCCGCTGAAGCTTTCTTT.